The 27 T cell receptor beta chains in this list originate from one sample, sequenced in a study of blood T cell repertoires in COVID-19. Sequencing used immunoSEQ multiplex PCR; TCRdb keeps in-frame clones, though not all of them. This sample yields fewer than 400,000 clones, of which roughly 90% are seen a single time; less than 3.5% belongs to the top ten. Sample: peripheral blood. Every receptor here comes from a woman in her 30s with COVID-19, enrolled during active disease.

The chain couples TRBV19 to TRBJ1-2, with TRBD1 identical over 7 bases. Germline lookup yields CDR1 LNHDA and CDR2 SQIVND (reference sequence). This CDR3 has 16 amino acids. V lost 2 bases, J lost 5 bases, and 11 bases stayed unmatched. Here the CDR3 DNA reads TGTGCCAGTAGTATAAGCTCCTCACAGGGGAATTATGGCTACACCTTC. This translates into CASSISSSQGNYGYTF.

This rearrangement joins TRBV5-1 to TRBJ1-6, with a possible D match to TRBD1 (5 bases). Germline loops: CDR1 SGHRS, CDR2 YFSETQ. The germline V and J ends were trimmed by 3 bases and 7 bases, with 14 bases remaining between them. The CDR3 totals 15 residues. CDR3 loop: CASSSLGGSNSPLHF. The CDR3 DNA sequence: TGCGCCAGCAGCTCCCTGGGGGGGTCCAATTCACCCCTCCACTTT.

The chain employs TRBV24-1 and TRBJ1-3; D not certain. The CDR3 has 12 residues. V lost 1 base and J 7 bases, leaving 4 bases between the germline ends. Germline V gene lookup returns CDR1 KGHDR and CDR2 SFDVKD. The DNA for the CDR3 is TGTGCCACCAGTGATTTACGGAACACCATATATTTT. Translating gives CATSDLRNTIYF.

CDR3 protein: CASSDRPRGAADTQYF. CDR3 nucleotides: TGTGCCAGCAGTGACCGCCCCAGGGGGGCCGCAGATACGCAGTATTTT. This chain connects TRBV6-4 to TRBJ2-3; possibly TRBD1 for D (7 bases). Germline V gene data show CDR1 as MRHNA and CDR2 as SNTAGT. Trimming pared 2 bases from V and 4 bases from J, leaving 16 bases between. CDR3 length equals 16 residues.

The chain uses TRBV30 and TRBJ2-3; D ambiguous. Germline V CDR1 and CDR2: GTSNPN, SVGIG (reference sequence). This CDR3 is built from 14 residues. Between the trimmed V and J ends, which lost 0 bases and 2 bases, there was a span of 9 bases. CDR3 in DNA: TGTGCCTGGAGTGTAAGCGATTCCACAGATACGCAGTATTTT. This encodes CAWSVSDSTDTQYF.

This sequence joins TRBV7-9 and TRBJ1-3, with D maybe TRBD1 (5 bases). Germline assignment: CDR1 SEHNR and CDR2 FQNEAQ (reference sequence). Trimming left V 2 bases short and J 2 bases short, with 7 bases between. CDR3 length: 14 residues. DNA for the CDR3: TGTGCCAGCAGCTTAAGGGGAACTGGAAACACCATATATTTT. It translates to CASSLRGTGNTIYF.

This clone was seen a single time. CDR3 nucleotides: TGTGCCTGGAGCCGGGAGGGAATATATGGCTACACCTTC. Encoded protein: CAWSREGIYGYTF. This sequence joins TRBV30 and TRBJ1-2; D unclear. The CDR3 consists of 13 residues. Germline V gene data show CDR1 as GTSNPN and CDR2 as SVGIG (reference sequence). The V end was cut by 3 bases, the J end by 5 bases, with 13 bases between.

J is TRBJ2-5 and V is TRBV11-2; D might be TRBD2 (5 bases). Germline lookup yields CDR1 SGHAT and CDR2 FQNNGV. CDR3 size: 14 residues. Trimming cost V 4 bases and J 7 bases, with 16 bases left between them. In DNA, the CDR3 is TGTGCCAGCAGCTCCCCGACTGGGAGTCGGACCCAGTACTTC. Translated, it gives CASSSPTGSRTQYF.

This clone has just one count. The chain has TRBV5-4 and TRBJ2-2; 7 bases line up with TRBD1. This CDR3 has 15 residues. CDR1 and CDR2 (germline): SGHNT, YYREEE (reference sequence). With V trimmed by 4 bases and J by 1 base, 4 bases remained unmatched. Written as DNA, the CDR3 is TGTGCCAGCAGCCTGACAGGGTTGAACACCGGGGAGCTGTTTTTT. This sequence encodes CASSLTGLNTGELFF.

This chain connects TRBV19 to TRBJ1-2; TRBD1 is a possible D gene (6 bases). Germline CDR1 LNHDA, CDR2 SQIVND (reference sequence). V lost 5 bases and J 13 bases, leaving 20 bases between the germline ends. The CDR3 runs to 13 residues. In DNA form, the CDR3 reads TGTGCCAGTAGTTTCGCGACTCCAGGGGATCTCACCTTC. Translation: CASSFATPGDLTF.

The chain combines TRBV24-1 with TRBJ2-1; TRBD1 is a possible D gene (5 bases). Germline CDR1 reads KGHDR; CDR2 reads SFDVKD. V was trimmed by 4 bases and J by 6 bases, leaving 9 bases between them. The CDR3 contains 13 residues. In nucleotides, the CDR3 is TGTGCCACCAGTGAGTCGACAGTCAATGAGCAGTTCTTC. Translating gives CATSESTVNEQFF.

This chain uses TRBV5-1 with TRBJ1-1; 10 positions agree with TRBD1. CDR3 length: 18 amino acids. CDR1 SGHRS and CDR2 YFSETQ come from the germline V gene. V dropped 6 bases and J dropped 0; count of bases not matched to a gene: 14. This CDR3 reads CASTSRGQGPLMNTEAFF. The DNA for the CDR3 is TGCGCCAGCACCTCCAGGGGACAGGGGCCCCTTATGAACACTGAAGCTTTCTTT.

Sample share makes this clone medium-sized. The chain joins TRBV5-1 to TRBJ2-7; 7 bases line up with TRBD1. The length of the CDR3 is 13 residues. The germline gives CDR1 SGHRS, CDR2 YFSETQ. The ends lost 3 bases at V and 4 bases at J; junction bases unmatched: 4. In nucleotides, the CDR3 is TGCGCCAGCAGCTCGGACAGGTCGTACGAGCAGTACTTC. Translated, it gives CASSSDRSYEQYF.

The chain uses TRBV6-1 and TRBJ2-1, with 7 bases lining up with TRBD2. The ends lost 2 bases at V and 6 bases at J; junction bases unmatched: 10. CDR3 length: 16 amino acids. Germline V gene data show CDR1 as MNHNS and CDR2 as SASEGT. The CDR3 DNA sequence: TGTGCCAGCAGTGAATATATCAGGCGGGAGCGCAATGAGCAGTTCTTC. Residues: CASSEYIRRERNEQFF.

V is TRBV19 and J is TRBJ1-2; weak D call: TRBD1 (6 bases). Per the germline V gene, CDR1 is LNHDA and CDR2 is SQIVND (reference sequence). The CDR3 covers 15 residues. The V gene lost 4 bases and the J gene lost 4 bases, with 16 bases spanning the gap. The CDR3 region is CASSTLGQRSYGYTF. The CDR3 nucleotides read TGTGCCAGTAGTACGCTTGGACAGAGGAGCTATGGCTACACCTTC.

V gene TRBV27 combines with J gene TRBJ1-5; D gene ambiguous. Germline CDR1 is MNHEY and CDR2 is SMNVEV (reference sequence). With 3 bases removed from V and 3 bases from J, the gap between germline ends came to 9 bases. CDR3 length equals 14 residues. The CDR3 protein is CASSFAGANQPQHF. Here the CDR3 DNA reads TGTGCCAGCAGTTTCGCGGGTGCCAATCAGCCCCAGCATTTT.

The rearrangement uses TRBV29-1 and TRBJ2-5; no reliable D call. V lost 6 bases and J lost 3, with 5 bases in between. This CDR3 has 10 residues. The germline V gene encodes CDR1 SQVTM and CDR2 ANQGSEA. In nucleotides, the CDR3 is TGCAGCGTCGCGGAAGAGACCCAGTACTTC. Protein sequence: CSVAEETQYF.

This chain uses TRBV11-2 with TRBJ2-2; 10 bases agree with TRBD2. With V trimmed by 5 bases and J by 7 bases, 7 bases remained unmatched. CDR1 SGHAT and CDR2 FQNNGV come from the germline V gene. CDR3 length: 15 amino acids. CDR3 DNA: TGTGCCAGCAGCAAATCCGGGACTAGCGACGGGGAGCTGTTTTTT. Its protein product is CASSKSGTSDGELFF.

The chain links TRBV2 to TRBJ1-2; D perhaps matches TRBD1 (5 bases). The CDR3 extends over 15 amino acids. Germline V CDR1 and CDR2: SNHLY, FYNNEI. Trimming removed 6 bases at V and 1 base at J, with 15 bases between. The CDR3 protein is CASSQVRTSNYGYTF. The CDR3 DNA reads TGTGCCAGCAGCCAAGTCCGGACAAGTAACTATGGCTACACCTTC. Looking up the rest from reference TRBV2 and TRBJ1-2 gives the full variable domain: EPEVTQTPSHQVTQMGQEVILRCVPISNHLYFYWYRQILGQKVEFLVSFYNNEISEKSEIFDDQFSVERPDGSNFTLKIRSTKLEDSAMYFCASSQVRTSNYGYTFGSGTRLTVV.

In its sample, this clone was seen a few times. This chain joins TRBV12-5 and TRBJ1-1; D uncertain. V was clipped by 2 bases and J by 2 bases, with 15 bases between them. Per germline, CDR1 LGHNT and CDR2 FRNRAP. CDR3 length: 16 amino acids. The CDR3 coding sequence is TGTGCTAGTGGTTTGTCGGGAAAGCGTTTCAACACTGAAGCTTTCTTT. This encodes CASGLSGKRFNTEAFF.

This clone has just one count. This chain uses TRBV6-5 with TRBJ1-5, with D possibly being TRBD1 (6 bases). The CDR3 is 15 residues long. Trimming took off 6 bases at V and 7 bases at J, with 19 bases between the two ends. The germline V gene encodes CDR1 MNHEY and CDR2 SVGAGI. This CDR3 reads CASSLSGGAAQPQHF. The CDR3 DNA sequence: TGTGCCAGCAGCCTCTCCGGGGGGGCTGCGCAGCCCCAGCATTTT.

The chain recombines TRBV27 with TRBJ2-1; 7 positions match TRBD2. Germline V gene sequence: CDR1 MNHEY, CDR2 SMNVEV (reference sequence). V trimming: 5 bases; J trimming: 3 bases; junction bases outside the gene matches: 13. The CDR3 consists of 17 residues. CDR3: CASSRNPQAGYYNEQFF. As DNA, the CDR3 is TGTGCCAGCAGTCGGAATCCCCAAGCGGGATACTACAATGAGCAGTTCTTC.

The chain recombines TRBV19 with TRBJ1-5; 7 positions match TRBD1. Germline V CDR1 and CDR2: LNHDA, SQIVND (reference sequence). This CDR3 region has 15 residues. The V segment lost 7 bases and the J segment 4 bases; nucleotides outside the gene matches: 10. CDR3 amino acids: CASTFDREGNQPQHF. The CDR3 DNA reads TGTGCCAGTACCTTCGACAGGGAAGGGAATCAGCCCCAGCATTTT.

The gene calls are TRBV7-2 and TRBJ2-1, with 10 positions matching TRBD2. The CDR3 runs to 15 residues. Germline trimming cut 2 bases from V and 8 bases from J; bases unmatched to any gene: 6. Germline-derived CDR1 and CDR2 are SGHTA and FQGNSA. CDR3 sequence (DNA): TGTGCCAGCAGCTTAACCAGCGGGAGGGCTGATGAGCAGTTCTTC. Translated: CASSLTSGRADEQFF.

The V gene is TRBV6-1, the J gene TRBJ1-5; D possibly corresponds to TRBD1 (5 bases). Germline values: CDR1 MNHNS, CDR2 SASEGT. Trimming left V 0 bases short and J 6 bases short, with 12 bases between. The CDR3 sequence is 15 residues long. CDR3: CASSEAGGLPQPQHF. Here the CDR3 DNA reads TGTGCCAGCAGTGAAGCTGGGGGGTTACCTCAGCCCCAGCATTTT.

The chain employs TRBV27 and TRBJ1-2; no reliable D call. The germline CDR1 and CDR2 sequences are MNHEY and SMNVEV (reference sequence). The CDR3 extends over 13 amino acids. V was shortened by 3 bases and J by 5 bases, with 10 bases between the two germline ends. The CDR3 reads CASSFRGGYGYTF. In DNA form, the CDR3 reads TGTGCCAGCAGTTTCCGGGGAGGTTATGGCTACACCTTC.

The rearrangement uses TRBV21-1 and TRBJ2-7; the tabulated D call, TRBD2, remains unverified against the DNA. TRBV21-1 is annotated as a pseudogene. The CDR3 runs 14 residues. The CDR3 is CASPRMTSAYEQYF. The CDR3 DNA reads TGTGCCAGCCCTCGTATGACTAGCGCCTACGAGCAGTACTTC.